This T cell receptor (beta chain) was profiled in a study of T cell changes during pregnancy in multiple sclerosis. Assay: immunoSEQ multiplex PCR; the TCRdb copy retains only in-frame clones and omits some. This sample has about 92,000 clones, with almost 95% found just once. The ends lost 2 bases at V and 10 bases at J; junction bases unmatched: 8. CDR1 and CDR2 (germline): MNHEY, SVGAGI. The CDR3 is made up of 15 amino acids. The V and J genes are TRBV6-5 and TRBJ1-4; 9 positions match TRBD1. The sequence came from a female donor with multiple sclerosis, enrolled in a pregnancy study. The material was peripheral blood, obtained in the third trimester of pregnancy. The CDR3 spells CASSYTPGTGRKLFF. CDR3 sequence (DNA): TGTGCCAGCAGTTACACTCCCGGGACAGGGAGAAAACTGTTTTTT.